The rows below give T cell receptor beta chains drawn from one sample of a study of cytomegalovirus exposure and HLA in healthy donors. Libraries were prepared by immunoSEQ multiplex PCR; TCRdb keeps only in-frame clonotypes and omits some of them. Found here are about 170,000 clones, approximately 71% of them singletons; the top ten hold roughly 5.2%. Material: PBMCs. These receptors originate from a woman between 18 and 29 years old in good health and CMV-seropositive. Both conserved end residues are part of each CDR3. D genes are given only for firm matches. Where a row states a size, it is once, few, many or the class of an expanded clone; other rows omit it.

j_call	d_call	v_call	clone_size	cdr3_nt	cdr3_aa
TRBJ1-6	-	TRBV5-4	few	TGTGCCAGCAGCGCGGAGAATAATTCACCCCTCCACTTT	CASSAENNSPLHF
TRBJ1-1	TRBD1	TRBV15	-	TGTGCCACCAGCAGAAAGGGACAGGGAACTGAAGCTTTCTTT	CATSRKGQGTEAFF
TRBJ1-1	-	TRBV6-4	-	TGTGCCAGCAGTGACTCGATAGGGGGGAACACTGAAGCTTTCTTT	CASSDSIGGNTEAFF
TRBJ2-7	TRBD1	TRBV5-1	-	TGCGCCAGCAGCTTGGGGGACAGAGTCTACGAGCAGTACTTC	CASSLGDRVYEQYF
TRBJ1-6	-	TRBV11-2	-	TGTGCCAGCAGCTTAGACGGGCGGGGTGGTTCCTATAATTCACCCCTCCACTTT	CASSLDGRGGSYNSPLHF
TRBJ1-3	-	TRBV18	-	TGTGCCAGCTCACCGGACATTTCCTCTGGAAACACCATATATTTT	CASSPDISSGNTIYF
TRBJ1-1	-	TRBV6-5	-	TGTGCCAGCAGTCCCGAACACCTGAACACTGAAGCTTTCTTT	CASSPEHLNTEAFF
TRBJ2-1	TRBD2	TRBV10-3	-	TGTGCCATCAGTGAGGGGACTAGCGGGGGGAGCTACAATGAGCAGTTCTTC	CAISEGTSGGSYNEQFF
TRBJ2-7	-	TRBV18	-	TGTGCCAGCTCACCTGAAGGGGGATATTGGGGCGAGCAGTACTTC	CASSPEGGYWGEQYF
TRBJ1-2	-	TRBV2	-	TGTGCCAGCAGGCAACAGCCTGGATATGGCTACACCTTC	CASRQQPGYGYTF
TRBJ2-5	-	TRBV9	-	TGTGCCAGCAGCTCATCCGGGAGACCCCAAGAGACCCAGTACTTC	CASSSSGRPQETQYF
TRBJ1-2	-	TRBV5-5	-	TGTGCCAGCAGCCCGGACAGTAACTATGGCTACACCTTC	CASSPDSNYGYTF
TRBJ2-5	TRBD1	TRBV7-3	-	TGTGCCAGCAGCGAGACAGGGGGCACTGGAGAGACCCAGTACTTC	CASSETGGTGETQYF
TRBJ2-3	-	TRBV9	-	TGTGCCAGCAGCGTGGAGGGTAGCACAGATACGCAGTATTTT	CASSVEGSTDTQYF
TRBJ2-1	-	TRBV4-3	-	TGCGCCAGCAGCCAAGACCCCGGGTGGCATGAGCAGTTCTTC	CASSQDPGWHEQFF
TRBJ2-1	-	TRBV4-1	few	TGCGCCAGCAGCCAAGTCTGGGGGGATCGGGCCAATGAGCAGTTCTTC	CASSQVWGDRANEQFF
TRBJ1-6	TRBD1	TRBV2	-	TGTGCCAGCATCTCTGACAGGGGAAATTCACCCCTCCACTTT	CASISDRGNSPLHF
TRBJ2-3	-	TRBV7-3	-	TGTGCCAGCAGCCCCCAAAGGCTGCAGCACGCGGGAACAGATACGCAGTATTTT	CASSPQRLQHAGTDTQYF
TRBJ2-4	TRBD2	TRBV18	-	TGTGCCAGCTCGGGACTAGCGGGAATTCTAGCCAAAAACATTCAGTACTTC	CASSGLAGILAKNIQYF
TRBJ1-5	-	TRBV19	-	TGTGCCAGTCATTTGAGTCAGGAATACAATCAGCCCCAGCATTTT	CASHLSQEYNQPQHF
TRBJ1-5	TRBD1	TRBV7-8	-	TGTGCCAGCAGCTTAAGAGGAACAGGGGATATCGCTCAGCCCCAGCATTTT	CASSLRGTGDIAQPQHF
TRBJ1-1	TRBD1	TRBV29-1	-	TGCAGCGTTGAAGTACTCCCCGGGACAGGGGGCCATAGCACTGAAGCTTTCTTT	CSVEVLPGTGGHSTEAFF
TRBJ1-3	-	TRBV6-1	-	TGTGCCAGCAGTGAGGGCTCAAGCTCTGGAAACACCATATATTTT	CASSEGSSSGNTIYF
TRBJ1-2	-	TRBV20-1	-	TGCAGTGCTAGAGATGGAGAAGGCTACACCTTC	CSARDGEGYTF
TRBJ2-1	TRBD2	TRBV6-5	-	TGTGCCAGCAGGGGTAGCGGGGATAGTCAGTTCTTC	CASRGSGDSQFF
TRBJ1-5	-	TRBV19	-	TGTGCCAGTAGTACCCGACAGGCCTATCAGCCCCAGCATTTT	CASSTRQAYQPQHF
TRBJ2-7	-	TRBV4-3	once	TGCGCCAGCAGCCGTAGCGTTCTTGCATCCTACGAGCAGTACTTC	CASSRSVLASYEQYF
TRBJ2-5	TRBD1	TRBV11-2	-	TGTGCCAGCAGCTTAGGCGGGACAGGGGGCGAGGAGACCCAGTACTTC	CASSLGGTGGEETQYF
TRBJ1-1	-	TRBV30	-	TGTGCCTGGAGTAATTACAGGGATCTGAACACTGAAGCTTTCTTT	CAWSNYRDLNTEAFF
TRBJ2-1	TRBD2	TRBV27	once	TGTGCCAGCAGTTCAGTGACTAGCTGGGGGGGTGACAATGAGCAGTTCTTC	CASSSVTSWGGDNEQFF
TRBJ1-3	-	TRBV29-1	-	TGCAGCGTTGACGCTGGCCGAGGGAGCTCTGGAAACACCATATATTTT	CSVDAGRGSSGNTIYF
TRBJ1-1	-	TRBV9	-	TGTGCCAGCAGCGATTCACGGGACAAGAACACTGAAGCTTTCTTT	CASSDSRDKNTEAFF
TRBJ2-1	TRBD2	TRBV7-2	-	TGTGCCAGCAGCTTAGATCGACTAGCGGGAGGCTACAATGAGCAGTTCTTC	CASSLDRLAGGYNEQFF
TRBJ1-6	TRBD1	TRBV23-1	-	TGCGCCAGCAGTCACTCAGCCCGAAATGGAACGGGACAGGTGTTAGATTCACCCCTCCACTTT	CASSHSARNGTGQVLDSPLHF
TRBJ2-7	TRBD1	TRBV29-1	-	TGCAGCGTTGCGGGACAGTCCTACGAGCAGTACTTC	CSVAGQSYEQYF
TRBJ1-1	-	TRBV19	few	TGTGCCAGTAGTCTCATCTCCGGGGGAAGGGCTGAAGCTTTCTTT	CASSLISGGRAEAFF
TRBJ2-1	-	TRBV11-2	-	TGTGCCAGCAGCTTAGCGGGGGTTCTTTACAATGAGCAGTTCTTC	CASSLAGVLYNEQFF
TRBJ2-2	TRBD1	TRBV18	-	TGTGCCAGCTCACCACGGCCGGACAGGGTTCTTACCGGGGAGCTGTTTTTT	CASSPRPDRVLTGELFF
TRBJ2-7	-	TRBV2	-	TGTGCCAGCAGTGCCGGCGGGGCCTACGAGCAGTACTTC	CASSAGGAYEQYF
TRBJ2-5	TRBD2	TRBV30	-	TGTGCCTGGAGTAGGGCTAGCGGGGGGGTCCCGGCCCAGTACTTC	CAWSRASGGVPAQYF
TRBJ1-1	TRBD1	TRBV7-2	-	TGTGCCAGCAGCATGACAGGGGGCGTAAACACTGAAGCTTTCTTT	CASSMTGGVNTEAFF
TRBJ2-5	TRBD2	TRBV7-9	once	TGTGCCAGCAGCAAGAATAGCGGGGGGGTAGAGACCCAGTACTTC	CASSKNSGGVETQYF
TRBJ2-3	-	TRBV6-5	-	TGTGCCAGCAGTAACAGGGCAGATACGCAGTATTTT	CASSNRADTQYF
TRBJ2-5	TRBD2	TRBV7-8	-	TGTGCCAGCAGCTTTACGCTAGCGGGGAACCAAGAGACCCAGTACTTC	CASSFTLAGNQETQYF
TRBJ1-6	TRBD1	TRBV5-4	-	TGTGCCAGCAGCTTTGATCAGGGGGCCAGGAATTCACCCCTCCACTTT	CASSFDQGARNSPLHF
TRBJ1-1	-	TRBV7-2	once	TGTGCCAGCAGCTTAGGCGGCAGACTCAACACTGAAGCTTTCTTT	CASSLGGRLNTEAFF
TRBJ2-1	TRBD2	TRBV4-2	-	TGTGCCAGCAGCCAAGATTGGAGCGGGGGGACGTACAATGAGCAGTTCTTC	CASSQDWSGGTYNEQFF